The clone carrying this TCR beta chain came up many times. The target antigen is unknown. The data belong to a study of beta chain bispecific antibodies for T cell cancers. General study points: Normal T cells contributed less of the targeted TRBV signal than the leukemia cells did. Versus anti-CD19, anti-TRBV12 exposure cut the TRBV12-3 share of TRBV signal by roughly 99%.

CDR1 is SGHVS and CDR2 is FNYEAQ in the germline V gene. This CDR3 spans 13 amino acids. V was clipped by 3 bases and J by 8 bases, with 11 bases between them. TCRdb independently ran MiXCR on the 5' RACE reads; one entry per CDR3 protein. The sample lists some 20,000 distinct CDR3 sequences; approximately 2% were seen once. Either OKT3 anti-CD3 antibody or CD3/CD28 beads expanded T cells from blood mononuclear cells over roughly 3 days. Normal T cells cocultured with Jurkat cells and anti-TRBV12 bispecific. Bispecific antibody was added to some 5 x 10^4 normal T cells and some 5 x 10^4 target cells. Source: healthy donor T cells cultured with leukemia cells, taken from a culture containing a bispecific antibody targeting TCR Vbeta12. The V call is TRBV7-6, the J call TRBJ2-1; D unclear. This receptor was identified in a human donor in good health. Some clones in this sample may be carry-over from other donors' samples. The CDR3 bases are TGTGCCAGCAGCTTTGGCCCTCGCTATGAGCAGTTCTTC. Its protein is CASSFGPRYEQFF.